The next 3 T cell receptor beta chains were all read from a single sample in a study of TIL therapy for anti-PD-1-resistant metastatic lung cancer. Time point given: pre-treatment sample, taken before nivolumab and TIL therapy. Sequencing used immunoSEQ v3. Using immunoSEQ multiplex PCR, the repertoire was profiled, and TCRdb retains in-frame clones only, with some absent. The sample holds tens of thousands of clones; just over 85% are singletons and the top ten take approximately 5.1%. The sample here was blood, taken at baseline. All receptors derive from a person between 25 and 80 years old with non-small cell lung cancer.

The CDR3 DNA sequence: TGTGCCAGCAGCTTTTGGGGGCGCGGGGAGCAGTACTTC. Translated: CASSFWGRGEQYF. The chain couples TRBV7-9 to TRBJ2-7; perhaps TRBD1 as D (6 bases). The CDR3 has 13 residues. Germline CDR1 reads SEHNR; CDR2 reads FQNEAQ (reference sequence). V gave up 3 bases and J gave up 7 bases, with 13 bases separating them.

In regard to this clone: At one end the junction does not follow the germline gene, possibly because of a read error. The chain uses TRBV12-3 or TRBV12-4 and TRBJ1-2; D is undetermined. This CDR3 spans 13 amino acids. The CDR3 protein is CASSASWEGQWAW. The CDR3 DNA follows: TGTGCCAGCAGTGCAAGTTGGGAGGGTCAATGGGCTTGG.

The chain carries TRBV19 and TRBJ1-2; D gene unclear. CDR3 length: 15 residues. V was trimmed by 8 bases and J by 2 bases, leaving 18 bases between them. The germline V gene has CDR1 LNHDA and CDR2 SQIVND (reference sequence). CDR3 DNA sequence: TGTGCCAGTTTTAGCCTGGCAGGCGCAAACTATGGCTACACCTTC. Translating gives CASFSLAGANYGYTF.